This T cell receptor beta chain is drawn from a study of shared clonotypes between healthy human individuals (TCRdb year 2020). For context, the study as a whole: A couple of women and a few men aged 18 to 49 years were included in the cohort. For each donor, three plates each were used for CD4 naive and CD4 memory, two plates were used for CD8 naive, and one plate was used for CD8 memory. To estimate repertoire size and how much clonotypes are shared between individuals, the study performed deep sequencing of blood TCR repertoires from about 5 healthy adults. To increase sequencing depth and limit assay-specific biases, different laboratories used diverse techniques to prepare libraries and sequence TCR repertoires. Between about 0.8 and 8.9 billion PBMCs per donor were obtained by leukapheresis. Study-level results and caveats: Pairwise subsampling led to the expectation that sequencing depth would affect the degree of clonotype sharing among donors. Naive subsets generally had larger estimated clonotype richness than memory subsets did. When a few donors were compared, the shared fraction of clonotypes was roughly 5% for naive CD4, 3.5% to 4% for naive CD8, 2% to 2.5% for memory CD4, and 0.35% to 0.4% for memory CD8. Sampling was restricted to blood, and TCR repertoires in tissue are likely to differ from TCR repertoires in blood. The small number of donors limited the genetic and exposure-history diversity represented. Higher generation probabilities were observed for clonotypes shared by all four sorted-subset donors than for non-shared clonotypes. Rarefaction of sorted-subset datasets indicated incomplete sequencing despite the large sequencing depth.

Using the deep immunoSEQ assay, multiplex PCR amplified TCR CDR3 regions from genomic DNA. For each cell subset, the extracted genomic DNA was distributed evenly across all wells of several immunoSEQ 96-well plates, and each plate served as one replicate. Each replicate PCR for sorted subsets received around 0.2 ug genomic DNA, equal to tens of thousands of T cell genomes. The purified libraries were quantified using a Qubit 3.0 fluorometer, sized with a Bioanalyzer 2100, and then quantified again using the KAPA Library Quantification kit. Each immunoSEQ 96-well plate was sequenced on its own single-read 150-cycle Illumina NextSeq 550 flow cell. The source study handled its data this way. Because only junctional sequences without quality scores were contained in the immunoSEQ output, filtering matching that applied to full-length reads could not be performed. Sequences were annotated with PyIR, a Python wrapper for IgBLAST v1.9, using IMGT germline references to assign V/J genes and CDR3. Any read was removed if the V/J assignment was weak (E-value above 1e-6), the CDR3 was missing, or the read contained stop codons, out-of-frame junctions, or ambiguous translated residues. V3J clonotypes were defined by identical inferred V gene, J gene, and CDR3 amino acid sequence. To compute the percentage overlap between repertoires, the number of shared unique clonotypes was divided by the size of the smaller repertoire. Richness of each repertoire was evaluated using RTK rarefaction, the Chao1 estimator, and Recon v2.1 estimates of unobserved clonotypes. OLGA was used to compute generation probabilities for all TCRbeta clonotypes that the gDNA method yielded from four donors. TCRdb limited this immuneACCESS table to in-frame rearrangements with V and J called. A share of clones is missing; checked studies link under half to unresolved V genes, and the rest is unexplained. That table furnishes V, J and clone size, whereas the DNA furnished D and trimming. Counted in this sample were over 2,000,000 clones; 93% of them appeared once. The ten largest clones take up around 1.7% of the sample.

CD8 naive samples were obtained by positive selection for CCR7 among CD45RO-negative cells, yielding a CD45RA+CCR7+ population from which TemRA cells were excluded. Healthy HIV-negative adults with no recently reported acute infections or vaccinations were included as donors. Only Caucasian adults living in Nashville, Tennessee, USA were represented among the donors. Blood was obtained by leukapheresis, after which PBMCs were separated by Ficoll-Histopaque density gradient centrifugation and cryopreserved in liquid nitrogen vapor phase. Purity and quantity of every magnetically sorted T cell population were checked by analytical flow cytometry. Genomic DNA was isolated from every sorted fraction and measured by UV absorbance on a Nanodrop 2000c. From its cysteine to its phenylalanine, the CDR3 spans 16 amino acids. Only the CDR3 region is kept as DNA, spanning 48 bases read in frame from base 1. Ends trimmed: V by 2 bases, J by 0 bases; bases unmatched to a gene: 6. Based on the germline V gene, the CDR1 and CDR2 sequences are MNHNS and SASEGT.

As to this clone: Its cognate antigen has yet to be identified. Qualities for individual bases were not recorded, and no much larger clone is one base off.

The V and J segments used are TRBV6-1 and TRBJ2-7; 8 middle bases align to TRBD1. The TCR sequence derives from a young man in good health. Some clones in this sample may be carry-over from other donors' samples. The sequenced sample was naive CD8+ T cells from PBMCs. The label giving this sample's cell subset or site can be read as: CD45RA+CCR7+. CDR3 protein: CASSEQGALPSYEQYF. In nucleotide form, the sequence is TGTGCCAGCAGTGAACAGGGGGCTCTTCCCTCCTACGAGCAGTACTTC.